These 11 T cell receptor beta chains were all obtained from the same sample, sequenced in a study of cytomegalovirus exposure and HLA in healthy donors. Repertoires were generated with immunoSEQ multiplex PCR, while TCRdb's copy carries only in-frame clones and drops some. The table lists over 250,000 clones, 87% of them singletons, with over 1% in the top ten. Sequencing used PBMCs. These receptors all stem from a woman in her twenties or thirties in good health and CMV-seropositive.

The chain uses TRBV11-3 and TRBJ2-1; 8 nucleotides align to TRBD1. V was pared by 4 bases and J by 7 bases, with 9 bases of the junction left unmatched. The CDR3 covers 15 residues. The germline gives CDR1 SGHNT, CDR2 YENEEA. The CDR3 loop reads CASSSGQGIRNEQFF. In nucleotides, the CDR3 is TGTGCCAGCAGCTCCGGACAGGGCATAAGGAATGAGCAGTTCTTC.

The chain carries TRBV19 and TRBJ2-4; 9 positions agree with TRBD1. Germline-derived CDR1 and CDR2 are LNHDA and SQIVND (reference sequence). The length of the CDR3 is 15 residues. V lost 5 bases, J lost 7 bases, and 9 bases stayed unmatched. The CDR3 DNA reads as TGTGCCAGTAGTCACACACAGGGGGCGGTCAACATTCAGTACTTC. Encoded protein: CASSHTQGAVNIQYF.

The chain is built from TRBV6-5 and TRBJ1-4, with D possibly TRBD1 on 5 matching bases. Trimming cost V 2 bases and J 6 bases, with 10 bases left between them. Germline-derived CDR1 and CDR2 are MNHEY and SVGAGI. The CDR3 loop spans 14 amino acids. In DNA, the CDR3 is TGTGCCAGCAGTTACACCCTAGGGGATGAAAAACTGTTTTTT. It encodes CASSYTLGDEKLFF.

The chain employs TRBV6-6 and TRBJ2-4; D might be TRBD2 (6 bases). The CDR3 has 14 residues. CDR1 and CDR2 (germline): MNHNY, SVGAGI (reference sequence). Between the trimmed V and J ends, which lost 6 bases and 8 bases, there was a span of 17 bases. CDR3 loop: CASRRGGYGDIQYF. Written as DNA, the CDR3 is TGTGCCAGCAGGAGGGGAGGCTATGGGGACATTCAGTACTTC.

This clone was picked up a small number of times. The CDR3, as DNA: TGTGCCAGCGGGATGGGGGTCTACGAGCAGTACTTC. It is translated as CASGMGVYEQYF. The rearrangement uses TRBV27 and TRBJ2-7; D may correspond to TRBD1 or TRBD2 (5 bases each). V lost 8 bases to trimming and J lost 3 bases, with 11 bases between them. The CDR3 length is 12 residues. CDR1 is MNHEY and CDR2 is SMNVEV in the germline V gene (reference sequence).

The genes are TRBV5-1 and TRBJ1-5; D unclear. The CDR3 sequence is 13 residues long. The V end lost 5 bases, the J end lost 5 bases, and 11 bases lay between the germline ends. CDR1 is SGHRS and CDR2 is YFSETQ in the germline V gene. CDR3 amino acids: CASSRTSDQPQHF. CDR3 coding DNA: TGCGCCAGCAGTAGGACGTCGGATCAGCCCCAGCATTTT.

The chain couples TRBV30 to TRBJ2-5; 7 nucleotides line up with TRBD2. The CDR3 loop spans 12 amino acids. Germline assignment: CDR1 GTSNPN and CDR2 SVGIG (reference sequence). Trimming cost V 3 bases and J 2 bases; bases outside gene matches: 0. The CDR3 nucleotides are TGTGCCTGGAGGGGACTACAAGAGACCCAGTACTTC. Amino acids: CAWRGLQETQYF.

This clone showed up just a few times. This chain's CDR3 is CAWSAGRVYGYTF. CDR3 sequence (DNA): TGTGCCTGGAGTGCAGGCAGAGTCTATGGCTACACCTTC. The chain employs TRBV30 and TRBJ1-2, with D uncertain. The CDR3 has 13 residues. The V gene's germline CDR1 is GTSNPN and CDR2 SVGIG (reference sequence). With 1 base removed from V and 4 bases from J, the gap between germline ends came to 10 bases.

Comment on this clone: The same CDR3 is also encoded by other DNA sequences in this sample. The V gene is TRBV6-5, the J gene TRBJ1-1; no definite D call. The V gene's germline CDR1 is MNHEY and CDR2 SVGAGI. The CDR3 is made up of 12 amino acids. Deletions cut 1 base from V and 7 bases from J, with 7 bases between. The DNA of the CDR3 is TGTGCCAGCAGTTACTTGGGGAGTGAAGCTTTCTTT. Residues: CASSYLGSEAFF.

The genes are TRBV5-1 and TRBJ2-5; 12 nucleotides align to TRBD2. Germline V gene lookup returns CDR1 SGHRS and CDR2 YFSETQ. The CDR3 extends over 15 amino acids. V shed 3 bases, J shed 3 bases, and the junction held 3 bases outside the gene matches. The CDR3: CASSSLAGGKETQYF. Written as DNA, the CDR3 is TGCGCCAGCAGCTCCCTAGCGGGGGGGAAAGAGACCCAGTACTTC.

This rearrangement joins TRBV4-3 to TRBJ1-3, with D possibly matching TRBD1 (5 bases). CDR1 is LGHNA, CDR2 YSLEER, per germline. This CDR3 has 20 residues. Trimming shortened V by 1 base and J by 1 base, and 23 bases separated the two germline ends. The CDR3, as DNA: TGCGCCAGCAGCCAAGGTTTCCATATAGTGGCAGGGACTTCTGGAAACACCATATATTTT. It encodes CASSQGFHIVAGTSGNTIYF.